These 8 T cell receptor beta chains were all obtained from the same sample, sequenced in a study of T cell changes during pregnancy in multiple sclerosis. Generated by immunoSEQ multiplex PCR, the TCRdb table keeps only in-frame clones and is missing some. In the table there are over 25,000 clones, around 90% of which are singletons. The source material was CD4+ T cells from peripheral blood mononuclear cells, sampled in the first trimester of pregnancy. All receptors derive from a female donor with multiple sclerosis, enrolled in a pregnancy study.

The chain combines TRBV4-1 with TRBJ2-5; D possibly corresponds to TRBD1 (5 bases). V lost 3 bases to trimming and J lost 1 base, with 12 bases between them. Germline loops: CDR1 MGHRA, CDR2 YSYEKL. The CDR3 consists of 15 residues. The CDR3 spells CASSHLGHPQETQYF. In DNA form, the CDR3 reads TGCGCCAGCAGCCACCTAGGACACCCCCAAGAGACCCAGTACTTC.

The rearrangement uses TRBV7-8 and TRBJ2-3, with TRBD2 matching over 13 bases. V was pared by 6 bases and J by 6 bases, with 9 bases of the junction left unmatched. CDR3 length: 16 amino acids. Germline loops: CDR1 SGHVS, CDR2 FQNEAQ. The CDR3 spells CASRGTSGAVGDTQYF. The DNA for the CDR3 is TGTGCCAGCAGGGGGACTAGCGGGGCCGTTGGGGATACGCAGTATTTT.

The V and J genes are TRBV4-3 and TRBJ2-3; 8 nucleotides line up with TRBD2. V gave up 4 bases and J gave up 5 bases; unmatched junction bases: 14. Germline CDR1 reads LGHNA; CDR2 reads YSLEER. This CDR3 has 17 residues. CDR3 nucleotides: TGCGCCAGCAGCCGGTTTTGGCGGGGGGCAGGAGGAGATACGCAGTATTTT. Translated: CASSRFWRGAGGDTQYF.

The V gene is TRBV6-1, the J gene TRBJ1-2, with D perhaps TRBD1 (5 bases). CDR1 and CDR2 from the germline V gene are MNHNS and SASEGT. With 5 bases removed from V and 6 bases from J, the gap between germline ends came to 16 bases. The CDR3 extends over 14 amino acids. The CDR3 bases are TGTGCCAGCAGTAAGTGGGGCGTGGAGCATGGCTACACCTTC. This encodes CASSKWGVEHGYTF.

This clone has just a few counts. The V gene is TRBV6-5, the J gene TRBJ2-5; TRBD2 matches 7 bases. The CDR3 runs 15 residues. Per the germline V gene, CDR1 is MNHEY and CDR2 is SVGAGI. V dropped 2 bases and J dropped 1; count of bases not matched to a gene: 4. CDR3 sequence (DNA): TGTGCCAGCAGTTACAGCGGGGAGAGCCAAGAGACCCAGTACTTC. Its translation is CASSYSGESQETQYF.

This chain connects TRBV5-6 to TRBJ2-7; 9 bases line up with TRBD1. Trimming cost V 7 bases and J 4 bases; bases outside gene matches: 6. Germline-derived CDR1 and CDR2 are SGHDT and YYEEEE. The CDR3 length is 13 residues. The CDR3 region has the DNA TGTGCCAGCGGGGACAGGGTCACTTACGAGCAGTACTTC. It is translated as CASGDRVTYEQYF. Full variable domain (remainder filled in from reference TRBV5-6 and TRBJ2-7): DAGVTQSPTHLIKTRGQQVTLRCSPKSGHDTVSWYQQALGQGPQFIFQYYEEEERQRGNFPDRFSGHQFPNYSSELNVNALLLGDSALYLCASGDRVTYEQYFGPGTRLTVT.

The chain combines TRBV19 with TRBJ2-1; TRBD2 aligns across 7 bases. V gave up 5 bases and J gave up 10 bases; unmatched junction bases: 8. The germline V gene encodes CDR1 LNHDA and CDR2 SQIVND (reference sequence). The CDR3 loop spans 13 amino acids. The CDR3 region is CASSLQGAGEQFF. As DNA, the CDR3 is TGTGCCAGTAGTTTGCAGGGAGCGGGGGAGCAGTTCTTC.

This chain uses TRBV27 with TRBJ2-2; D is possibly TRBD1 (6 bases). The CDR3 has 14 amino acids. Looked up from germline, CDR1 is MNHEY and CDR2 is SMNVEV (reference sequence). Trimming shortened V by 8 bases and J by 0 bases, and 10 bases separated the two germline ends. The CDR3 nucleotides read TGTGCCAGCTGCAGGGGCACGAACACCGGGGAGCTGTTTTTT. Translated, it gives CASCRGTNTGELFF.